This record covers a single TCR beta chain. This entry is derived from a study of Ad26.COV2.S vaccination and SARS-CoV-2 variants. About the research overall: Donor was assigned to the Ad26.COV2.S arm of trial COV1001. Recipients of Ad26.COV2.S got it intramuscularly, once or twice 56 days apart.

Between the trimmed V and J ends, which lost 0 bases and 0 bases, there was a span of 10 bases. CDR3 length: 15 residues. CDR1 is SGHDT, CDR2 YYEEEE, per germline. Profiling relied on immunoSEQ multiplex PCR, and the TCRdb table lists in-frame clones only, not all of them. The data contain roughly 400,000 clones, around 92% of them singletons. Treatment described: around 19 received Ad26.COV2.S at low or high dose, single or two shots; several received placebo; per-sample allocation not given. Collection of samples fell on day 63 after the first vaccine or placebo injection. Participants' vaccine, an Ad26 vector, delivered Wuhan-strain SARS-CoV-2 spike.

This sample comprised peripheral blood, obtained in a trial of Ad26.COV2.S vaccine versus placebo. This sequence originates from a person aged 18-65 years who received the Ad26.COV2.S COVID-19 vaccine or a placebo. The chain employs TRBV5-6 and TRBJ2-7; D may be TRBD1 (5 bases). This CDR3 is CASSLGSGFSYEQYF. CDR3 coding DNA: TGTGCCAGCAGCTTGGGGTCAGGGTTCTCCTACGAGCAGTACTTC.